This TCR beta chain stems from a study of blood T cells in healthy people across ages. The use of a sample-barcoded 5' primer and a J-beta primer mix characterized a second PCR of roughly 6 to 11 cycles. TCRdb reanalysed the 5' RACE reads using MiXCR and keeps one entry per CDR3 protein. The table has 850,000 to 1,000,000 distinct CDR3 sequences, about 48% seen once. Germline CDR1 and CDR2: GTSNPN and SVGIG (reference sequence). The CDR3 has 12 amino acids. The receptor was isolated from a man aged 25 to 40 in good health. The chain is built from TRBV30 and TRBJ2-5; D perhaps matches TRBD1 (6 bases). The better agreement between TRBJ2-7 and the DNA end casts doubt on the J call. Specimen: blood. The CDR3 spells CAWSGGPYEQYF. For the CDR3, the DNA is TGTGCCTGGAGTGGGGGGCCCTACGAGCAGTACTTC.